Reported below is one T cell receptor (beta chain). Its specificity is not known. Sequencing was performed with immunoSEQ multiplex PCR; in TCRdb, only in-frame clones are kept and a portion is missing. The table has approximately 150,000 clones, 88% seen once. The data derive from a study of T cell responses to AZD1222 COVID-19 vaccine. Germline V gene sequence: CDR1 SGHDN, CDR2 FVKESK. The CDR3 consists of 14 residues. V dropped 3 bases and J dropped 2; count of bases not matched to a gene: 3. Study-wide results and caveats: Scientists sampled the repertoires only once the peak T cell response had passed.

Sequenced here: peripheral blood, sampled on day 0 of MenACWY control vaccination. V and J are TRBV14 and TRBJ2-5, with 7 bases matching TRBD1. The receptor comes from an adult in good health. The CDR3 here is CASSHLDRQETQYF. In DNA form, the CDR3 reads TGTGCCAGCAGCCACCTGGACAGGCAAGAGACCCAGTACTTC.